The clone carrying this T cell receptor (beta chain) was observed at least ten times. No antigen is known for it. V gave up 1 base and J gave up 3 bases; unmatched junction bases: 10. CDR3 length: 18 amino acids. Germline V gene lookup returns CDR1 SGHTA and CDR2 FQGTGA. Time point in this sample: blood at routine non-recurrence follow-up after resection. TCR cDNA molecules each carried a unique molecular identifier. TCRdb processed the 5' RACE reads anew with MiXCR; each CDR3 protein has one entry. Altogether some 46,000 distinct CDR3 sequences are present, about 10% being singletons, with the ten largest covering 30% to 35%. The data were taken from a study of spatial heterogeneity in lung cancer. Study context: The donors, about 78 patients with untreated early-stage non-small cell lung cancer, provided the samples. Overall study findings and caveats: Tumor TCRs that were ubiquitous and expanded showed up in blood more at resection than follow-up.

This receptor was obtained from a male donor with early-stage non-small cell lung cancer. The chain carries TRBV7-3 and TRBJ2-3; 10 bases align to TRBD2. Sequenced material: PBMCs, taken at follow-up. For the CDR3, the DNA is TGTGCCAGCAGCTTAATCCCTCGACTAGCGGGCCAGACAGATACGCAGTATTTT. Protein product: CASSLIPRLAGQTDTQYF.